The 19 T cell receptor beta chains in this list originate from one sample, sequenced in a study of cytomegalovirus exposure and HLA in healthy donors. The PCR employed 60 Vbeta primers together with 13 Jbeta primers. Measured with immunoSEQ multiplex PCR; TCRdb has only the in-frame clones, and not every one. The table lists some 190,000 clones, roughly 80% of them singletons. The material sequenced was PBMCs. Receptors were obtained from a male donor in good health and CMV-seronegative.

The chain employs TRBV5-1 and TRBJ2-2; 14 nucleotides align to TRBD2. Germline CDR1 SGHRS, CDR2 YFSETQ. The CDR3 covers 17 residues. The V gene end was trimmed by 4 bases and the J gene end by 4 bases; junction bases not matched to a gene: 6. CDR3 loop: CASSTGLAGGGTGELFF. CDR3 in DNA: TGCGCCAGCAGCACCGGACTAGCGGGAGGAGGCACCGGGGAGCTGTTTTTT.

The chain joins TRBV5-1 to TRBJ2-1; 7 bases align to TRBD1. The germline CDR1 and CDR2 sequences are SGHRS and YFSETQ. The CDR3 runs to 15 residues. Trimming at V came to 5 bases and at J to 9 bases, leaving 14 bases not matched to a gene. The CDR3 reads CASRLRQGANFEQFF. The CDR3 nucleotides read TGCGCCAGCAGACTACGACAGGGAGCGAATTTTGAGCAGTTCTTC.

This chain uses TRBV7-2 with TRBJ1-5, with no clear D. V lost 2 bases and J 0 bases, leaving 8 bases between the germline ends. The CDR3 sequence is 15 residues long. Germline CDR1 SGHTA, CDR2 FQGNSA. CDR3 loop: CASSLLGPSNQPQHF. CDR3 DNA: TGTGCCAGCAGCTTACTAGGTCCTAGCAATCAGCCCCAGCATTTT. The whole variable domain, filled in from reference TRBV7-2 and TRBJ1-5, reads GAGVSQSPSNKVTEKGKDVELRCDPISGHTALYWYRQSLGQGLEFLIYFQGNSAPDKSGLPSDRFSAERTGGSVSTLTIQRTQQEDSAVYLCASSLLGPSNQPQHFGDGTRLSIL.

The chain uses TRBV6-5 and TRBJ2-3; 11 bases match TRBD2. This CDR3 has 16 residues. V lost 3 bases to trimming and J lost 3 bases; unmatched junction nucleotides: 5. Germline V gene lookup returns CDR1 MNHEY and CDR2 SVGAGI. In DNA, the CDR3 is TGTGCCAGCAGTTATCTAACTAGCGGGAGAACAGATACGCAGTATTTT. Translation: CASSYLTSGRTDTQYF.

V usage is TRBV6-5 and J usage is TRBJ1-6; D is possibly TRBD1 (5 bases). Trimming shortened V by 0 bases and J by 9 bases, and 12 bases separated the two germline ends. Germline CDR1 MNHEY, CDR2 SVGAGI. The CDR3 extends over 15 amino acids. The CDR3 DNA is TGTGCCAGCAGTTACTCGTGGCAGGGAGGTTCACCCCTCCACTTT. It translates to CASSYSWQGGSPLHF.

This chain joins TRBV20-1 and TRBJ1-3, with 9 bases identical to TRBD1. Looked up from germline, CDR1 is DFQATT and CDR2 is SNEGSKA (reference sequence). The junction had 2 bases not matched to a gene; V was cut back by 6 bases and J by 8 bases. This CDR3 comprises 11 residues. The CDR3 DNA reads TGCAGTGCCAGACAGGGGGACACCATATATTTT. Protein product: CSARQGDTIYF.

V is TRBV7-9 and J is TRBJ1-5, with 7 bases aligning to TRBD1. Germline assignment: CDR1 SEHNR and CDR2 FQNEAQ (reference sequence). V shed 3 bases and J 3 bases; nucleotides not matched to a gene: 5. This CDR3 is 15 amino acids long. The CDR3 coding sequence is TGTGCCAGCAGCTTCTGGACAGGCACCAATCAGCCCCAGCATTTT. It yields the protein CASSFWTGTNQPQHF. Full variable domain (outside the CDR3, taken from reference TRBV7-9 and TRBJ1-5): DTGVSQNPRHKITKRGQNVTFRCDPISEHNRLYWYRQTLGQGPEFLTYFQNEAQLEKSRLLSDRFSAERPKGSFSTLEIQRTEQGDSAMYLCASSFWTGTNQPQHFGDGTRLSIL.

The chain links TRBV7-6 to TRBJ1-3, with D possibly TRBD1 on 5 matching bases. CDR3 length: 15 amino acids. In germline, CDR1 is SGHVS, CDR2 FNYEAQ. V shed 2 bases and J shed 0 bases, with 8 bases lying between them. The CDR3 nucleotides are TGTGCCAGCAGCTTAAAGGGGTACTCTGGAAACACCATATATTTT. Amino acid sequence: CASSLKGYSGNTIYF.

This chain uses TRBV4-1 with TRBJ2-3; D is unresolved. The CDR3 consists of 14 residues. Looked up from germline, CDR1 is MGHRA and CDR2 is YSYEKL. Trimming took off 4 bases at V and 0 bases at J, with 8 bases between the two ends. The CDR3 DNA reads TGCGCCAGCAGCCCGCTCGGGAGCACAGATACGCAGTATTTT. Its protein product is CASSPLGSTDTQYF.

This chain uses TRBV10-3 with TRBJ1-5, with D perhaps TRBD1 (6 bases). This CDR3 has 15 amino acids. CDR1 and CDR2 from the germline V gene are ENHRY and SYGVKD. Between the trimmed V and J ends, which lost 6 bases and 3 bases, there was a span of 15 bases. CDR3 DNA sequence: TGTGCCATCAGGTCAGACAGGACAGTCAATCAGCCCCAGCATTTT. Amino acid sequence: CAIRSDRTVNQPQHF.

This clone was detected only once. The DNA for the CDR3 is TGTGCCAGCTTCTCCGGGACAGGGGGCGCAGATACGCAGTATTTT. It translates to CASFSGTGGADTQYF. The chain couples TRBV6-5 to TRBJ2-3; TRBD1 matches at 12 bases. V shed 8 bases, J shed 4 bases, and the junction held 7 bases outside the gene matches. The CDR3 is made up of 15 amino acids. Looked up from germline, CDR1 is MNHEY and CDR2 is SVGAGI.

The rearrangement uses TRBV9 and TRBJ2-5, with TRBD1 matching over 9 bases. Germline CDR1 SGDLS, CDR2 YYNGEE. Trimming removed 3 bases from V and 0 bases from J; junction bases left unmatched: 6. CDR3 size: 16 residues. The CDR3 DNA reads as TGTGCCAGCAGCGCTGGGGACAGGGAATACCAAGAGACCCAGTACTTC. This sequence encodes CASSAGDREYQETQYF. The entire variable domain, with the rest obtained from reference TRBV9 and TRBJ2-5, is as follows: DSGVTQTPKHLITATGQRVTLRCSPRSGDLSVYWYQQSLDQGLQFLIQYYNGEERAKGNILERFSAQQFPDLHSELNLSSLELGDSALYFCASSAGDREYQETQYFGPGTRLLVL.

The genes are TRBV7-9 and TRBJ1-5; D remains unclear. This CDR3 has 14 amino acids. V lost 6 bases and J lost 0, with 9 bases in between. The V gene's germline CDR1 is SEHNR and CDR2 FQNEAQ (reference sequence). CDR3 coding DNA: TGTGCCAGCAGTGTGATCGGTAGCAATCAGCCCCAGCATTTT. Translated, it gives CASSVIGSNQPQHF.

V and J are TRBV15 and TRBJ2-2; 8 bases agree with TRBD2. Germline loops: CDR1 LNHNV, CDR2 YYDKDF (reference sequence). J was trimmed by 6 bases and V by 1 base; bases with no gene match: 4. The CDR3 sequence is 15 residues long. The CDR3 loop is CATSRGLASSGELFF. Written as DNA, the CDR3 is TGTGCCACCAGCAGAGGACTAGCGTCCTCCGGGGAGCTGTTTTTT.

V usage is TRBV27 and J usage is TRBJ2-1; 14 positions agree with TRBD2. Germline V lookup: CDR1 MNHEY, CDR2 SMNVEV (reference sequence). V was pared by 5 bases and J by 2 bases, with 5 bases of the junction left unmatched. This CDR3 has 17 amino acids. In nucleotides, the CDR3 is TGTGCCAGCAGTCCCAGACTAGCGGGGGGGACCTACAATGAGCAGTTCTTC. Residues: CASSPRLAGGTYNEQFF.

The chain carries TRBV19 and TRBJ1-1; weak D call: TRBD1 (5 bases). In germline, CDR1 is LNHDA, CDR2 SQIVND (reference sequence). The ends were cut back, 6 bases at V and 6 bases at J, with 17 bases in the middle. This CDR3 is 14 amino acids long. CDR3 region: CASSPPPGHAEAFF. The CDR3 coding sequence is TGTGCCAGTAGCCCTCCCCCCGGACACGCTGAAGCTTTCTTT. Full variable domain (missing parts from reference TRBV19 and TRBJ1-1): DGGITQSPKYLFRKEGQNVTLSCEQNLNHDAMYWYRQDPGQGLRLIYYSQIVNDFQKGDIAEGYSVSREKKESFPLTVTSAQKNPTAFYLCASSPPPGHAEAFFGQGTRLTVV.

The J gene is TRBJ2-7, the V gene TRBV5-1, with a possible D match to TRBD2 (6 bases). Per germline, CDR1 SGHRS and CDR2 YFSETQ. This CDR3 is built from 16 residues. The V and J ends lost 0 bases and 2 bases respectively, with 15 bases between them. The CDR3 nucleotides are TGCGCCAGCAGCTTGGGTACAGCGGGCAGAACCTACGAGCAGTACTTC. Protein: CASSLGTAGRTYEQYF.

The rearrangement links TRBV5-1 to TRBJ2-7, with 11 bases fitting TRBD1. This CDR3 has 16 amino acids. Germline CDR1 reads SGHRS; CDR2 reads YFSETQ. V was clipped by 1 base and J by 3 bases; unmatched bases: 6. CDR3 coding DNA: TGCGCCAGCAGCTTGACCGGGACAGGGGGGGTCTACGAGCAGTACTTC. Translation: CASSLTGTGGVYEQYF.

This clone was recorded a few times. This sequence joins TRBV5-6 and TRBJ1-2; possibly TRBD1 for D (6 bases). Germline CDR1 reads SGHDT; CDR2 reads YYEEEE. Trimming removed 1 base from V and 6 bases from J, with 13 bases in between. The CDR3 extends over 14 amino acids. In DNA, the CDR3 is TGTGCCAGCAGCTTGCGGGGCAGGGGCGATGGCTACACCTTC. This encodes CASSLRGRGDGYTF.